One and the same sample provided the 11 T cell receptor beta chains below, sequenced in a study of blood T cell repertoires in COVID-19 (dated by TCRdb to 2020 to 2021). The method behind the library was the immunoSEQ multiplex PCR assay. Not all clones reach the TCRdb copy of this immuneACCESS table, which keeps in-frame sequences only. Checked studies attribute under half of the gap to unresolved V genes and leave the rest unexplained. The sample yields about 150,000 clones; approximately 82% were counted once. The ten largest clones represent approximately 10% of the sample. Source material: peripheral blood. The source of these receptors is a woman aged 45-65 years with acute or convalescent COVID-19.

This rearrangement joins TRBV5-1 to TRBJ2-3; 8 bases are a match to TRBD1. The CDR3 has 16 residues. The ends lost 0 bases at V and 4 bases at J; junction bases unmatched: 7. CDR1 is SGHRS, CDR2 YFSETQ, per germline. CDR3 region: CASSLEGQGSADTQYF. DNA of the CDR3: TGCGCCAGCAGCTTGGAAGGACAGGGTTCGGCAGATACGCAGTATTTT.

The rearrangement joins TRBV12-5 to TRBJ1-4; 7 bases are a match to TRBD1. V lost 1 base, J lost 14 bases, and 13 bases stayed unmatched. Germline V CDR1 and CDR2: LGHNT, FRNRAP. The CDR3 has 15 amino acids. The CDR3 nucleotides read TGTGCTAGTGGTTTGGGACCGACAGGGACCATCGAGCTGTTTTTT. Protein sequence: CASGLGPTGTIELFF.

The J gene is TRBJ1-2, the V gene TRBV7-3, with D possibly TRBD1 on 6 matching bases. Trimming took 8 bases from V and 1 from J, leaving 17 bases between them. Germline V CDR1 and CDR2: SGHTA, FQGTGA. This CDR3 has 15 residues. CDR3 in amino acids: CASGGRQVFNYGYTF. CDR3 DNA sequence: TGTGCCAGCGGAGGCCGACAGGTCTTTAACTATGGCTACACCTTC.

The chain uses TRBV5-1 and TRBJ2-1; 10 nucleotides align to TRBD2. The germline CDR1 and CDR2 sequences are SGHRS and YFSETQ. CDR3 length equals 17 residues. V was clipped by 2 bases and J by 0 bases; unmatched bases: 5. CDR3 sequence (DNA): TGCGCCAGCAGCTTCTCTAGCGGGGGACACTCCTACAATGAGCAGTTCTTC. Translating it yields CASSFSSGGHSYNEQFF. Full variable domain (remainder filled in from reference TRBV5-1 and TRBJ2-1): KAGVTQTPRYLIKTRGQQVTLSCSPISGHRSVSWYQQTPGQGLQFLFEYFSETQRNKGNFPGRFSGRQFSNSRSEMNVSTLELGDSALYLCASSFSSGGHSYNEQFFGPGTRLTVL.

This clone was detected only a few times. The rearrangement uses TRBV18 and TRBJ2-7, with TRBD1 identical over 8 bases. Germline CDR1 and CDR2: KGHSH and LQKENI. This CDR3 is 14 amino acids long. V gave up 3 bases and J gave up 4 bases; unmatched junction bases: 5. CDR3 nucleotides: TGTGCCAGCTCACCCGACAGGGGCGGGTACGAGCAGTACTTC. As protein: CASSPDRGGYEQYF.

J is TRBJ2-1 and V is TRBV14; 7 bases fit TRBD2. Germline V lookup: CDR1 SGHDN, CDR2 FVKESK. V trimming: 4 bases; J trimming: 2 bases; junction bases outside the gene matches: 8. CDR3 length: 16 amino acids. The CDR3 DNA reads as TGTGCCAGCAGCCCCCGTTCTAGCGGTGCCTACAATGAGCAGTTCTTC. Its translation: CASSPRSSGAYNEQFF. Full variable domain (remainder filled in from reference TRBV14 and TRBJ2-1): EAGVTQFPSHSVIEKGQTVTLRCDPISGHDNLYWYRRVMGKEIKFLLHFVKESKQDESGMPNNRFLAERTGGTYSTLKVQPAELEDSGVYFCASSPRSSGAYNEQFFGPGTRLTVL.

This chain connects TRBV4-2 to TRBJ2-3; 10 nucleotides align to TRBD2. Trimming at V came to 4 bases and at J to 3 bases, leaving 13 bases not matched to a gene. CDR3 size: 18 residues. CDR1 is LGHNA, CDR2 YNFKEQ, per germline. The DNA of the CDR3 is TGTGCCAGCAGCCTCATAGACCTAAGCGGGGGGGGTACAGATACGCAGTATTTT. Encoded protein: CASSLIDLSGGGTDTQYF.

This chain links TRBV6-1 with TRBJ2-7; 10 bases are a match to TRBD1. The V segment lost 3 bases and the J segment 4 bases; nucleotides outside the gene matches: 6. The germline V gene encodes CDR1 MNHNS and CDR2 SASEGT. CDR3 size: 15 residues. Written as DNA, the CDR3 is TGTGCCAGCAGTGATAGACAGGGGGCGGATTACGAGCAGTACTTC. It specifies CASSDRQGADYEQYF.

V and J are TRBV6-5 and TRBJ1-1; D may be TRBD1 (6 bases). Germline V gene data show CDR1 as MNHEY and CDR2 as SVGAGI. The CDR3 consists of 13 residues. The germline V and J ends were trimmed by 7 bases and 5 bases, with 14 bases remaining between them. This CDR3 is CASTSGAWTEAFF. In DNA, the CDR3 is TGTGCCAGCACCTCAGGGGCGTGGACTGAAGCTTTCTTT.

The V and J genes are TRBV11-3 and TRBJ2-3; 10 bases agree with TRBD2. Trimming at V came to 5 bases and at J to 1 base, leaving 6 bases not matched to a gene. The length of the CDR3 is 16 residues. Germline V CDR1 and CDR2: SGHNT, YENEEA. Written as DNA, the CDR3 is TGTGCCAGCAGCCCCGGACTAGCGGAGGGCACAGATACGCAGTATTTT. This sequence encodes CASSPGLAEGTDTQYF.

This chain uses TRBV4-1 with TRBJ2-2; 8 bases map to TRBD1. From germline, CDR1 is MGHRA and CDR2 YSYEKL. J lost 7 bases, V lost 4 bases, and 5 bases had no gene match. This CDR3 is built from 14 residues. CDR3 protein: CASSPQGASGELFF. The CDR3 DNA reads TGCGCCAGCAGCCCGCAGGGGGCGAGCGGGGAGCTGTTTTTT.